Following are 2 T cell receptor beta chains from one sample sequenced in a study of cytomegalovirus exposure and HLA in healthy donors. Amplification used 60 Vbeta primers and 13 Jbeta primers. Assay used: immunoSEQ multiplex PCR; TCRdb lists only in-frame clones, some missing. The table has approximately 140,000 clones, approximately 82% seen once. Sequences were obtained from PBMCs. The origin of the receptors is a boy aged 2 to 10 in good health and CMV-seronegative.

The chain has TRBV6-5 and TRBJ1-1; D might be TRBD1 (6 bases). This CDR3 is 16 amino acids long. The V gene lost 4 bases and the J gene lost 3 bases, with 18 bases spanning the gap. Germline CDR1 and CDR2: MNHEY and SVGAGI. The CDR3 sequence is CASSSLYGGAYTEAFF. CDR3 DNA sequence: TGTGCCAGCAGTTCCCTCTACGGGGGGGCTTACACTGAAGCTTTCTTT.

The gene calls are TRBV5-4 and TRBJ1-2; the match to TRBD1 covers 7 bases. V was pared by 2 bases and J by 6 bases, with 4 bases of the junction left unmatched. The CDR3 spans 13 residues. Germline V CDR1 and CDR2: SGHNT, YYREEE (reference sequence). The chain's CDR3 is CASSLKGGDGYTF. CDR3 nucleotide sequence: TGTGCCAGCAGCTTAAAAGGGGGCGATGGCTACACCTTC.